Only a few counts were recorded for the clone carrying this T cell receptor beta chain. As yet, its antigen is unknown. This specimen comes from a study of CD4+ T cells in melanoma. Findings of the study overall: A reported correlation linked neoantigen-specific CD4+ T cells to CD8+, macrophage and B cell function.

Sequenced by immunoSEQ multiplex PCR; TCRdb stores in-frame clones only, minus some. The data contain about 15,000 clones, about 66% of them singletons. Germline V gene lookup returns CDR1 MRHNA and CDR2 SNTAGT. The CDR3 has 13 residues. V lost 10 bases to trimming and J lost 2 bases, with 14 bases between them. V gene TRBV6-4 combines with J gene TRBJ2-5; D is unresolved. The specimen was cells from a culture (not recorded whether cultured in vitro). The source of this sequence is a human donor with melanoma. CDR3 coding DNA: TGTGCCACCCTCCGCGCTACTCAAGAGACCCAGTACTTC. Amino acids: CATLRATQETQYF.